These 24 T cell receptor beta chains share one sample of origin, sequenced in a study of blood T cell repertoires in COVID-19. Generated by immunoSEQ multiplex PCR, the TCRdb table keeps only in-frame clones and is missing some. The sample has around 150,000 clones, almost 85% seen once. The sequenced sample was PBMCs or T cells enriched from blood (not recorded which). All receptors come from a woman between 45 and 65 years old with acute COVID-19.

The CDR3, as DNA: TGCGCCAGCAGCTTCCAAGGGGCCGGGGAGCTGTTTTTT. As protein: CASSFQGAGELFF. V gene TRBV5-1 combines with J gene TRBJ2-2; possibly TRBD1 for D (5 bases). The CDR3 contains 13 residues. Per germline, CDR1 SGHRS and CDR2 YFSETQ. V was trimmed by 2 bases and J by 6 bases, leaving 8 bases between them.

The chain joins TRBV6-1 to TRBJ2-6; tentatively, D is TRBD1 (6 bases). CDR1 and CDR2 from the germline V gene are MNHNS and SASEGT. The CDR3 loop spans 16 amino acids. V was cut by 3 bases and J by 1 base, with 10 bases left in between. CDR3 DNA sequence: TGTGCCAGCAGTGACGTTACAGGGTCTGGGGCCAACGTCCTGACTTTC. Amino acid sequence: CASSDVTGSGANVLTF.

The gene calls are TRBV3-1 (or the pseudogene TRBV3-2) and TRBJ2-2; 7 bases align to TRBD2. CDR1 and CDR2 from the germline V gene are LGHDT and YNNKEL (reference sequence). V lost 6 bases, J lost 5 bases, and 9 bases stayed unmatched. The CDR3 is made up of 15 amino acids. In DNA form, the CDR3 reads TGTGCCAGCAGTCTAGCGGAGCTGGGGACCGGGGAGCTGTTTTTT. Translated: CASSLAELGTGELFF.

This chain links TRBV5-1 with TRBJ2-7; weak D call: TRBD1 (6 bases). CDR1 and CDR2 (germline): SGHRS, YFSETQ. CDR3 length: 15 residues. V was shortened by 5 bases and J by 1 base, with 16 bases between the two germline ends. CDR3 coding DNA: TGCGCCAGCAGGCCTTCGGTGGGACAATCCTACGAGCAGTACTTC. This sequence encodes CASRPSVGQSYEQYF.

This chain joins TRBV2 and TRBJ2-5, with TRBD2 identical over 13 bases. In germline, CDR1 is SNHLY, CDR2 FYNNEI. The length of the CDR3 is 15 residues. Trimming removed 6 bases from V and 5 bases from J; junction bases left unmatched: 6. The CDR3 nucleotides are TGTGCCAGCAGCCTAGGACTAGCGGGAGTGGAGACCCAGTACTTC. It translates to CASSLGLAGVETQYF.

The gene calls are TRBV6-5 and TRBJ1-6; D is undetermined. This CDR3 spans 11 amino acids. V lost 4 bases and J 9 bases, leaving 4 bases between the germline ends. Per germline, CDR1 MNHEY and CDR2 SVGAGI. CDR3 sequence (DNA): TGTGCCAGCAGTTCAGGTTCACCCCTCCACTTT. It codes for CASSSGSPLHF.

The chain is built from TRBV7-8 and TRBJ2-5, with TRBD1 matching over 12 bases. Germline trimming cut 5 bases from V and 4 bases from J; bases unmatched to any gene: 8. This CDR3 has 16 residues. Germline-derived CDR1 and CDR2 are SGHVS and FQNEAQ. The CDR3 DNA follows: TGTGCCAGCAGCGCACCGGGACAGGGGGCTTCAGAGACCCAGTACTTC. Protein: CASSAPGQGASETQYF.

The chain is built from TRBV27 and TRBJ2-1; D perhaps matches TRBD2 (5 bases). The CDR3 sequence is 15 residues long. Trimming shortened V by 6 bases and J by 1 base, and 13 bases separated the two germline ends. CDR1 MNHEY and CDR2 SMNVEV come from the germline V gene (reference sequence). The chain's CDR3 is CASSGLAGSYNEQFF. Written as DNA, the CDR3 is TGTGCCAGCAGCGGACTCGCCGGATCCTACAATGAGCAGTTCTTC.

V is TRBV11-2 and J is TRBJ1-4; weak D call: TRBD1 (6 bases). The V gene lost 8 bases and the J gene lost 8 bases, with 15 bases spanning the gap. CDR3 length equals 13 residues. From germline, CDR1 is SGHAT and CDR2 FQNNGV. CDR3 sequence reads: CASGTGQFEKLFF. The CDR3 nucleotides are TGTGCCAGCGGCACCGGACAGTTCGAAAAACTGTTTTTT. The full variable domain, with the rest looked up from reference TRBV11-2 and TRBJ1-4, is EAGVAQSPRYKIIEKRQSVAFWCNPISGHATLYWYQQILGQGPKLLIQFQNNGVVDDSQLPKDRFSAERLKGVDSTLKIQPAKLEDSAVYLCASGTGQFEKLFFGSGTQLSVL.

V usage is TRBV9 and J usage is TRBJ1-2; the D gene is possibly TRBD1 (5 bases). Trimming stripped 0 bases from V and 1 base from J, with 10 bases between. CDR1 SGDLS and CDR2 YYNGEE come from the germline V gene. The CDR3 extends over 15 amino acids. DNA of the CDR3: TGTGCCAGCAGCGTAGGTCAGGGACTTAACTATGGCTACACCTTC. Encoded protein: CASSVGQGLNYGYTF.

This clone was observed a few times. The chain couples TRBV5-5 to TRBJ1-5, with 8 bases matching TRBD1. The V gene end was trimmed by 0 bases and the J gene end by 3 bases; junction bases not matched to a gene: 2. Germline V lookup: CDR1 SGHKS, CDR2 YYEKEE (reference sequence). The CDR3 totals 15 residues. CDR3 amino acids: CASSLAGGANQPQHF. For the CDR3, the DNA is TGTGCCAGCAGCTTGGCAGGGGGCGCCAATCAGCCCCAGCATTTT.

V usage is TRBV7-2 and J usage is TRBJ1-1, with D perhaps matching TRBD1 (5 bases). CDR3 size: 14 residues. Germline loops: CDR1 SGHTA, CDR2 FQGNSA. V lost 5 bases and J 4 bases, leaving 14 bases between the germline ends. The CDR3 DNA reads TGTGCCAGCAGCAAAGGGGTGGGGGGCACTGAAGCTTTCTTT. This sequence encodes CASSKGVGGTEAFF.

The rearrangement links TRBV7-9 to TRBJ1-4; D gene ambiguous. CDR1 SEHNR and CDR2 FQNEAQ come from the germline V gene (reference sequence). The CDR3 is 14 amino acids. Trimming cost V 1 base and J 8 bases, with 11 bases left between them. The CDR3 sequence: CASSLVKREEKLFF. CDR3 in DNA: TGTGCCAGCAGCTTAGTAAAGAGGGAGGAAAAACTGTTTTTT.

This clone has a count of ten or more. The chain has TRBV6-4 and TRBJ2-1; TRBD2 is a possible D gene (6 bases). The V gene's germline CDR1 is MRHNA and CDR2 SNTAGT. CDR3 length: 15 residues. The V and J ends lost 3 bases and 2 bases respectively, with 11 bases between them. The CDR3 sequence: CASSELAGTYNEQFF. The CDR3 bases are TGTGCCAGCAGTGAACTCGCGGGAACCTACAATGAGCAGTTCTTC.

The chain combines TRBV29-1 with TRBJ2-3; D is ambiguous. In germline, CDR1 is SQVTM, CDR2 ANQGSEA. V lost 2 bases to trimming and J lost 4 bases, with 13 bases between them. The CDR3 extends over 14 amino acids. The CDR3 coding sequence is TGCAGCGTTGAACCCGCTTTCGGAGCAGATACGCAGTATTTT. It translates to CSVEPAFGADTQYF.

The J gene is TRBJ1-5, the V gene TRBV9; D is ambiguous. CDR3 length: 13 amino acids. Germline V CDR1 and CDR2: SGDLS, YYNGEE. V lost 0 bases and J lost 7, with 8 bases in between. DNA of the CDR3: TGTGCCAGCAGCGTAGGGGCTGGGCAGCCCCAGCATTTT. This translates into CASSVGAGQPQHF.

With regard to this clone: The sample carries other DNA sequences with the same CDR3. The J gene is TRBJ2-5, the V gene TRBV5-1; 11 bases line up with TRBD1. Germline assignment: CDR1 SGHRS and CDR2 YFSETQ. V was clipped by 4 bases and J by 4 bases; unmatched bases: 9. This CDR3 has 16 amino acids. CDR3 sequence reads: CASSLTGTGGLETQYF. The CDR3 region has the DNA TGCGCCAGCAGCCTTACCGGGACAGGGGGTTTAGAGACCCAGTACTTC.

This sequence joins TRBV19 and TRBJ1-1; tentative D call: TRBD1 (5 bases). The germline V gene encodes CDR1 LNHDA and CDR2 SQIVND (reference sequence). This CDR3 has 15 amino acids. Trimming removed 4 bases from V and 3 bases from J, with 15 bases in between. The CDR3 here is CASSKLGARDTEAFF. In nucleotides, the CDR3 is TGTGCCAGTAGTAAGTTAGGGGCTAGGGACACTGAAGCTTTCTTT.

The chain couples TRBV7-9 to TRBJ2-1, with TRBD1 matching over 7 bases. This CDR3 is 15 amino acids long. In germline, CDR1 is SEHNR, CDR2 FQNEAQ (reference sequence). With 7 bases clipped from V and 7 bases from J, the junction kept 13 bases outside the gene matches. The CDR3 region is CASIKAGTEKNEQFF. The CDR3 DNA sequence: TGTGCCAGCATCAAAGCCGGGACAGAGAAAAATGAGCAGTTCTTC.

The rearrangement uses TRBV9 and TRBJ1-4, with 7 bases identical to TRBD1. Germline CDR1 reads SGDLS; CDR2 reads YYNGEE. This CDR3 spans 16 amino acids. V lost 4 bases, J lost 0 bases, and 6 bases stayed unmatched. This chain's CDR3 is CASSLGQRSTNEKLFF. For the CDR3, the DNA is TGTGCCAGCAGCCTGGGACAGAGATCAACTAATGAAAAACTGTTTTTT.

The chain couples TRBV19 to TRBJ2-7, with a weak D call TRBD2 (6 bases). Trimming shortened V by 8 bases and J by 2 bases, and 19 bases separated the two germline ends. Germline CDR1 and CDR2: LNHDA and SQIVND (reference sequence). The CDR3 spans 15 residues. CDR3 in DNA: TGTGCCAGTGATTCCGGGGGAGGTGTAACCTACGAGCAGTACTTC. Amino acids: CASDSGGGVTYEQYF.

The rearrangement links TRBV18 to TRBJ2-7; 9 nucleotides align to TRBD1. The CDR3 sequence is 14 residues long. Germline lookup yields CDR1 KGHSH and CDR2 LQKENI. Unmatched junction bases numbered 4, after V lost 6 bases and J lost 1 base. Here the CDR3 reads CASSPDRGSYEQYF. CDR3 DNA: TGTGCCAGCTCGCCGGACAGGGGTTCCTACGAGCAGTACTTC.

The chain couples TRBV29-1 to TRBJ1-1; no clear D. CDR3 length: 15 amino acids. The V gene lost 7 bases and the J gene lost 2 bases, with 20 bases spanning the gap. Germline CDR1 reads SQVTM; CDR2 reads ANQGSEA. CDR3 nucleotides: TGCAGCGACCCAAAGTCCAGACAACCTAACACTGAAGCTTTCTTT. Its protein product is CSDPKSRQPNTEAFF.

The sample holds one count of this clone. The J gene is TRBJ2-7, the V gene TRBV4-3; maybe TRBD2 (5 bases). This CDR3 is 14 amino acids long. Germline-derived CDR1 and CDR2 are LGHNA and YSLEER. V dropped 1 base and J dropped 5 bases, with 12 bases sitting between them. The CDR3, as DNA: TGCGCCAGCAGCCAAGCGGGAAAACCGAACGAGCAGTACTTC. It specifies CASSQAGKPNEQYF.